The 20 T cell receptor beta chains reported below all come from one sample, sequenced in a study of regulatory T cells in long-lasting Graves disease. As to time point: persistent/refractory GD, antithyroid drugs over 5 years with positive TRAb. With RNA extracted from PBMCs as input, the TCR library was made. Investigators prepared the TCR beta libraries by applying iRepertoire HTBI primers and Arm-PCR of CDR3 regions. Each CDR3 protein gets one entry after TCRdb re-called the multiplex PCR reads with MiXCR. This sample yields approximately 690,000 distinct CDR3 sequences, of which around 30% are seen a single time; roughly 41% belongs to the top ten. Sequences were derived from peripheral blood mononuclear cells (PBMCs), sampled when the disease was refractory, from a patient treated with antithyroid drugs. The receptors here all came from a female donor with Graves disease.

This clonotype appeared many times. This chain links TRBV12-3 or TRBV12-4 with TRBJ1-5; no reliable D call. This CDR3 has 12 amino acids. Trimming pared 5 bases from V and 15 bases from J, leaving 17 bases between. The CDR3 DNA is TGTGCCAGCAGTCCAAGCCCCCACAGTGGGCATTTT. Protein sequence: CASSPSPHSGHF.

The chain couples TRBV6-9 to TRBJ2-5; D might be TRBD1 (5 bases). CDR1 and CDR2 (germline): MNHGY, SVAAGI. The CDR3 extends over 15 amino acids. The germline V and J ends were trimmed by 2 bases and 1 base, with 11 bases remaining between them. This CDR3 is CASSYRGTPQETQYF. CDR3 bases: TGTGCCAGCAGTTATAGGGGCACTCCCCAAGAGACCCAGTACTTC.

The table lists this clonotype with a few counts. The gene calls are TRBV7-3 and TRBJ2-2; 7 bases agree with TRBD2. This CDR3 contains 16 residues. The germline V gene encodes CDR1 SGHTA and CDR2 FQGTGA. After removal of 2 bases from V and 1 base from J, the junction contained 4 bases not matched to a gene. The DNA of the CDR3 is TGTGCCAGCAGCTTACGGGCTAGCGGGAACACCGGGGAGCTGTTTTTT. Its translation: CASSLRASGNTGELFF.

This clonotype has only a few counts. Here the CDR3 DNA reads TGTGCCAGCAGCTTAGATCGAGGGGGCTGGAACACTGAAGCTTTCTTT. Residues: CASSLDRGGWNTEAFF. This chain connects TRBV11-2 to TRBJ1-1, with 7 positions matching TRBD1. The CDR3 runs to 16 residues. Unmatched junction bases numbered 5, after V lost 0 bases and J lost 1 base. Germline V gene data show CDR1 as SGHAT and CDR2 as FQNNGV.

This chain uses TRBV30 with TRBJ1-2; D is possibly TRBD1 (6 bases). The CDR3 totals 14 residues. The ends were cut back, 4 bases at V and 4 bases at J, with 16 bases in the middle. The germline V gene has CDR1 GTSNPN and CDR2 SVGIG (reference sequence). The DNA of the CDR3 is TGTGCCTGGAATGTGATTGACAGGTTCTATGGCTACACCTTC. It specifies CAWNVIDRFYGYTF.

This clonotype was picked up many times. The chain is built from TRBV20-1 and TRBJ2-5; 7 nucleotides align to TRBD1. The germline V gene encodes CDR1 DFQATT and CDR2 SNEGSKA (reference sequence). The CDR3 runs to 14 residues. V gave up 6 bases and J gave up 0 bases; unmatched junction bases: 7. The CDR3 is CSAHPGQYQETQYF. The CDR3 nucleotides are TGCAGTGCCCACCCGGGACAGTACCAAGAGACCCAGTACTTC.

The chain combines TRBV6-1 with TRBJ2-7; 10 bases map to TRBD1. J lost 2 bases, V lost 0 bases, and 7 bases had no gene match. This CDR3 contains 17 residues. The germline V gene has CDR1 MNHNS and CDR2 SASEGT. The CDR3 sequence is CASSEAPPDRGAYEQYF. DNA for the CDR3: TGTGCCAGCAGTGAAGCGCCACCGGACAGGGGGGCCTACGAGCAGTACTTC.

Only a few counts were recorded for this clonotype. The chain couples TRBV28 to TRBJ1-5; a weak D match, TRBD1 (6 bases). Germline values: CDR1 MDHEN, CDR2 SYDVKM. Trimming took 4 bases from V and 5 from J, leaving 15 bases between them. CDR3 length: 15 amino acids. CDR3 residues: CASSSQDSFDQPQHF. The CDR3 DNA reads TGTGCCAGCAGTTCCCAGGACAGTTTCGATCAGCCCCAGCATTTT.

Notes on this clonotype: A junction boundary mismatches the germline segment, possibly from a read error. The rearrangement joins TRBV6-2 or TRBV6-3 to TRBJ1-5; unclear D gene. The CDR3 covers 14 residues. Germline CDR1 is MNHEY and CDR2 is SVGEGT. CDR3 coding DNA: TGTGCCAGCAGTTACCGCGTTAGCAAACAGCCCCAGCATTTT. It is translated as CASSYRVSKQPQHF.

The genes are TRBV7-9 and TRBJ2-2, with 9 bases identical to TRBD1. With 5 bases clipped from V and 12 bases from J, the junction kept 10 bases outside the gene matches. The germline V gene encodes CDR1 SEHNR and CDR2 FQNEAQ (reference sequence). The CDR3 is made up of 14 amino acids. This CDR3 reads CASSQRTGVAKLFF. The DNA of the CDR3 is TGTGCCAGCAGCCAGAGGACAGGGGTCGCTAAGCTGTTTTTT.

This clonotype was recorded at least ten times. The genes are TRBV6-1 and TRBJ2-7, with D perhaps matching TRBD1 (6 bases). V lost 6 bases to trimming and J lost 1 base, with 16 bases between them. Germline V CDR1 and CDR2: MNHNS, SASEGT. This CDR3 contains 15 residues. This chain's CDR3 is CASRPGWGRSYEQYF. The CDR3 DNA reads TGTGCCAGCAGGCCGGGGTGGGGGCGGTCCTACGAGCAGTACTTC.

The table lists this clonotype with a few counts. This chain uses TRBV12-3 or TRBV12-4 with TRBJ1-2; maybe TRBD1 (6 bases). Trimming took off 6 bases at V and 8 bases at J, with 19 bases between the two ends. The CDR3 has 14 residues. CDR3 sequence (DNA): TGTGCCAGCAGACCTAGCGGTGAGGGGGGCGGCTACACCTTC. Protein: CASRPSGEGGGYTF.

The table lists this clonotype with a few counts. The V and J genes are TRBV6-5 and TRBJ1-2; D is unresolved. The CDR3 contains 13 residues. Trimming shortened V by 1 base and J by 8 bases, and 11 bases separated the two germline ends. Germline lookup yields CDR1 MNHEY and CDR2 SVGAGI. The CDR3 loop reads CASSYLGNDGYTF. The CDR3 DNA follows: TGTGCCAGCAGTTACTTGGGTAATGACGGCTACACCTTC.

The chain couples TRBV7-9 to TRBJ2-7, with 10 nucleotides matching TRBD2. The CDR3 consists of 17 residues. Germline-derived CDR1 and CDR2 are SEHNR and FQNEAQ (reference sequence). The ends lost 4 bases at V and 4 bases at J; junction bases unmatched: 13. This CDR3 is CASSSYRLAGDTYEQYF. The CDR3 DNA reads as TGTGCCAGCAGCTCTTATCGGCTAGCGGGAGATACGTACGAGCAGTACTTC.

The chain uses TRBV20-1 and TRBJ2-7, with D perhaps given as TRBD1 or TRBD2 (5 bases each). The V end was cut by 3 bases, the J end by 0 bases, with 15 bases between. There are 15 residues in the CDR3. From germline, CDR1 is DFQATT and CDR2 SNEGSKA (reference sequence). CDR3 sequence reads: CSASYPGPSSYEQYF. The CDR3 DNA follows: TGCAGTGCTAGCTACCCGGGACCGAGCTCCTACGAGCAGTACTTC.

This chain joins TRBV27 and TRBJ2-5, with TRBD2 identical over 8 bases. The J call may be incorrect, as the DNA end agrees better with TRBJ2-1. The CDR3 is made up of 15 amino acids. Germline V lookup: CDR1 MNHEY, CDR2 SMNVEV (reference sequence). CDR3 loop: CASSLVAGGYNEQFF. The CDR3 nucleotides read TGTGCCAGCAGTTTAGTGGCGGGAGGTTACAATGAGCAGTTCTTC.

This clonotype was seen a few times. V gene TRBV6-9 combines with J gene TRBJ1-5; TRBD1 agrees at 12 bases. Trimming cost V 4 bases and J 8 bases; bases outside gene matches: 6. The CDR3 has 15 residues. The germline CDR1 and CDR2 sequences are MNHGY and SVAAGI. CDR3 sequence (DNA): TGTGCCAGCAGTTCCGGGACAGGGGGCTTGGAGCCCCAGCATTTT. Its protein is CASSSGTGGLEPQHF.

The chain couples TRBV4-1 to TRBJ2-5; 10 nucleotides align to TRBD2. With V trimmed by 3 bases and J by 1 base, 5 bases remained unmatched. The germline CDR1 and CDR2 sequences are MGHRA and YSYEKL. The CDR3 spans 16 residues. CDR3 nucleotide sequence: TGCGCCAGCAGCCAGACCCCTAGCGGGAGCCAAGAGACCCAGTACTTC. Its translation is CASSQTPSGSQETQYF.

The table lists this clonotype with many counts. V is TRBV6-1 and J is TRBJ2-2, with TRBD1 identical over 9 bases. Germline V gene data show CDR1 as MNHNS and CDR2 as SASEGT. This CDR3 is built from 15 residues. The junction had 6 bases not matched to a gene; V was cut back by 7 bases and J by 3 bases. CDR3 sequence (DNA): TGTGCCAGCACGGGTTGGGACAGGGACACCGGGGAGCTGTTTTTT. Protein product: CASTGWDRDTGELFF.

This clonotype was picked up a small number of times. The rearrangement links TRBV25-1 to TRBJ1-2, with 7 bases that match TRBD1. With V trimmed by 6 bases and J by 8 bases, 9 bases remained unmatched. Germline loops: CDR1 MGHDK, CDR2 SYGVNS. The CDR3 runs 13 residues. Here the CDR3 DNA reads TGTGCCAGCAGGGACAGGAGGGGGGAAGGCTACACCTTC. This gives the protein CASRDRRGEGYTF.